Presented here are 22 T cell receptor beta chains from one specimen sequenced in a study of breast tumors, draining lymph nodes, adjacent tissues. MiXCR, applied by TCRdb to the multiplex PCR reads, yields one record per CDR3 protein. Of about 20,000 distinct CDR3 sequences listed, 43% were seen once; the top ten hold about a fifth. Sequencing was carried out using breast tumor tissue. All receptors come from a female donor with breast cancer. Some clones in this sample may be carry-over from other donors' samples.

Concerning this clonotype: A much larger clone lies a single base off, so this may be a read error. The rearrangement uses TRBV6-2 or TRBV6-3 and TRBJ1-1; 8 bases map to TRBD1. The CDR3 sequence is 13 residues long. Germline V gene data show CDR1 as MNHEY and CDR2 as SVGEGT. CDR3 residues: CASRDRVNTEALF. The CDR3 coding sequence is TGTGCCAGCAGGGACAGGGTGAACACTGAAGCTCTCTTT.

The gene calls are TRBV20-1 and TRBJ1-1; the D gene is possibly TRBD1 (5 bases). This CDR3 is built from 13 residues. CDR1 and CDR2 from the germline V gene are DFQATT and SNEGSKA (reference sequence). Trimming removed 5 bases at V and 4 bases at J, with 14 bases between. The CDR3 loop reads CSAEDSMSTEAFF. The CDR3 DNA sequence: TGCAGTGCTGAAGACAGTATGAGCACTGAAGCTTTCTTT.

This clonotype was counted ten times or more. The rearrangement joins TRBV30 to TRBJ1-2; a possible D gene is TRBD1 (5 bases). Trimming shortened V by 7 bases and J by 3 bases, and 9 bases separated the two germline ends. This CDR3 spans 11 amino acids. Germline-derived CDR1 and CDR2 are GTSNPN and SVGIG (reference sequence). CDR3 residues: CAFSTDYGYTF. The CDR3, as DNA: TGTGCCTTTTCGACAGACTATGGCTACACCTTC.

This sequence joins TRBV2 and TRBJ2-1; D is unclear. This CDR3 is built from 14 residues. Trimming took off 6 bases at V and 0 bases at J, with 9 bases between the two ends. Germline CDR1 reads SNHLY; CDR2 reads FYNNEI. This CDR3 is CASSVLSSYNEQFF. Written as DNA, the CDR3 is TGTGCCAGCAGCGTCCTGAGCTCCTACAATGAGCAGTTCTTC.

V usage is TRBV30 and J usage is TRBJ1-3; D not certain. CDR3 length: 13 residues. Germline lookup yields CDR1 GTSNPN and CDR2 SVGIG (reference sequence). V lost 8 bases, J lost 0 bases, and 11 bases lay in between. The CDR3 spells CAHSLSSGNTIYF. In nucleotides, the CDR3 is TGTGCCCACAGCCTGAGCTCTGGAAACACCATATATTTT.

This clonotype is termed medium-sized (0.01 to 0.1%). The chain is built from TRBV5-8 and TRBJ2-1, with TRBD1 matching 8 bases. After removal of 4 bases from V and 2 bases from J, the junction contained 5 bases not matched to a gene. This CDR3 is built from 15 residues. The germline gives CDR1 SGHTS, CDR2 YDEGEE. The CDR3 loop reads CASSPGQGTYNEQFF. Here the CDR3 DNA reads TGTGCCAGCAGCCCCGGACAGGGAACCTACAATGAGCAGTTCTTC.

The V gene is TRBV5-6, the J gene TRBJ2-6, with TRBD2 matching over 11 bases. Trimming cost V 2 bases and J 4 bases; bases outside gene matches: 5. The CDR3 is 17 amino acids. Germline V gene sequence: CDR1 SGHDT, CDR2 YYEEEE. CDR3 nucleotide sequence: TGTGCCAGCAGCTTACTAGCGGGAGCTTCGGGGGCCAACGTCCTGACTTTC. It translates to CASSLLAGASGANVLTF.

The rearrangement joins TRBV19 to TRBJ1-5; tentative D call: TRBD1 (6 bases). Trimming cost V 5 bases and J 1 base, with 15 bases left between them. Germline lookup yields CDR1 LNHDA and CDR2 SQIVND (reference sequence). The CDR3 sequence is 16 residues long. The CDR3 reads CASSLVGGRSNQPQHF. CDR3 in DNA: TGTGCCAGTAGTCTGGTGGGGGGCCGGAGCAATCAGCCCCAGCATTTT.

This clonotype showed up many times. The chain carries TRBV18 and TRBJ2-3; D assignment may be TRBD1 or TRBD2 (5 bases each). V was clipped by 5 bases and J by 1 base, with 10 bases between them. Germline CDR1 is KGHSH and CDR2 is LQKENI. This CDR3 contains 14 residues. The CDR3 sequence: CASSSRDGTDTQYF. DNA for the CDR3: TGTGCCAGCTCATCCCGGGACGGCACAGATACGCAGTATTTT.

J is TRBJ2-5 and V is TRBV3-1, with 10 bases aligning to TRBD2. V shed 5 bases and J 2 bases; nucleotides not matched to a gene: 14. The CDR3 extends over 18 amino acids. Germline CDR1 is LGHDT and CDR2 is YNNKEL (reference sequence). The CDR3 sequence: CASSYGTSDVPGQETQYF. The CDR3, as DNA: TGTGCCAGCAGCTACGGGACTAGCGACGTCCCTGGTCAAGAGACCCAGTACTTC.

V is TRBV2 and J is TRBJ2-2; TRBD2 agrees at 11 bases. The CDR3 is 15 amino acids. V lost 6 bases to trimming and J lost 1 base; unmatched junction nucleotides: 1. CDR1 is SNHLY, CDR2 FYNNEI, per germline. CDR3 coding DNA: TGTGCCAGCAGCACTAGCGGGAGGAACACCGGGGAGCTGTTTTTT. The encoded protein is CASSTSGRNTGELFF.

This clonotype appeared many times. This chain links TRBV5-1 with TRBJ2-5; D call uncertain. CDR3 size: 14 residues. With 1 base removed from V and 8 bases from J, the gap between germline ends came to 15 bases. The germline V gene has CDR1 SGHRS and CDR2 YFSETQ. The CDR3 here is CASSLSSGPDTQYF. Here the CDR3 DNA reads TGCGCCAGCAGCTTGAGTTCGGGCCCAGACACCCAGTACTTC.

With respect to this clonotype: This may arise from a read error, as a much more abundant clone is one base away. V is TRBV5-4 and J is TRBJ2-1, with a tentative D call TRBD2 (6 bases). The CDR3 runs to 15 residues. The V end lost 0 bases, the J end lost 4 bases, and 11 bases lay between the germline ends. CDR1 and CDR2 from the germline V gene are SGHNT and YYREEE (reference sequence). The CDR3 DNA reads TGTGCCAGCAGCTTGGGTAGCGCGGGATACAATGAGCAGTTCTTC. This codes for CASSLGSAGYNEQFF.

This CDR3 reads CSARGASGSGDTQYF. As DNA, the CDR3 is TGCAGTGCTAGAGGGGCTAGCGGGAGTGGAGATACGCAGTATTTT. This chain connects TRBV20-1 to TRBJ2-3; 10 nucleotides match TRBD2. Trimming took 1 base from V and 5 from J; bases not matched to a gene: 6. Germline CDR1 DFQATT, CDR2 SNEGSKA (reference sequence). CDR3 size: 15 residues.

Ten or more counts support this clonotype. Its ends do not fully match the called genes, so a read error is possible. The chain uses TRBV6-6 and TRBJ1-6; 11 positions agree with TRBD1. Germline V gives CDR1 MNHNY, CDR2 SVGAGI (reference sequence). The CDR3 spans 17 residues. The CDR3 DNA is TGTGCCAGCAGCTTCGGGACAGGGGGTCTGCGGAATTCACCCTTCCACTTT. This gives the protein CASSFGTGGLRNSPFHF.

This clonotype was recorded at least ten times. This chain links TRBV30 with TRBJ2-5, with D possibly matching TRBD1 (6 bases). V was pared by 3 bases and J by 4 bases, with 15 bases between. Germline CDR1 GTSNPN, CDR2 SVGIG (reference sequence). The CDR3 has 14 amino acids. CDR3 sequence reads: CAWSPLYRVETQYF. The CDR3 region has the DNA TGTGCCTGGAGCCCACTTTACAGGGTAGAGACCCAGTACTTC.

The V gene is TRBV30, the J gene TRBJ1-2, with TRBD1 matching over 8 bases. Germline V gene data show CDR1 as GTSNPN and CDR2 as SVGIG (reference sequence). V shed 1 base, J shed 2 bases, and the junction held 6 bases outside the gene matches. This CDR3 spans 15 amino acids. CDR3 amino acids: CAWSATGEENYGYTF. Here the CDR3 DNA reads TGTGCCTGGAGTGCGACAGGGGAGGAAAACTATGGCTACACCTTC.

V gene TRBV14 combines with J gene TRBJ2-1, with D unclear. The germline V gene encodes CDR1 SGHDN and CDR2 FVKESK. CDR3 length equals 11 residues. V lost 4 bases, J lost 7 bases, and 5 bases lay in between. This chain's CDR3 is CASSLGNEQFF. In DNA form, the CDR3 reads TGTGCCAGCAGCCTGGGGAATGAGCAGTTCTTC.

This clonotype was detected many times. This sequence may be a read error, since a much larger clone differs from it by one base. The V and J genes are TRBV20-1 and TRBJ2-7, with D possibly called TRBD1 or TRBD2 (5 bases each). CDR1 DFQATT and CDR2 SNEGSKA come from the germline V gene (reference sequence). Trimming shortened V by 3 bases and J by 9 bases, and 18 bases separated the two germline ends. This CDR3 region has 13 residues. In DNA, the CDR3 is TGCAGTGCTAGCTCGACAGTTCTGGGAGCGCAGTACTTC. It specifies CSASSTVLGAQYF.

As concerns this clonotype: This may stem from a read error, because a much larger clone lies one nucleotide away. The chain joins TRBV27 to TRBJ2-7; TRBD2 matches 13 bases. CDR3 length equals 14 residues. Germline CDR1 and CDR2: MNHEY and SMNVEV (reference sequence). V gave up 6 bases and J gave up 3 bases; unmatched junction bases: 2. The CDR3 here is CASRGTSGIYEQYF. CDR3 DNA: TGTGCCAGCAGAGGGACTAGCGGGATCTACGAGCAGTACTTC.

This clonotype was observed at least ten times. The V and J genes are TRBV6-2 or TRBV6-3 and TRBJ2-1; D is undetermined. Trimming took 0 bases from V and 5 from J, leaving 11 bases between them. Germline CDR1 is MNHEY and CDR2 is SVGEGT. The CDR3 sequence is 15 residues long. CDR3 loop: CASSYSPEPNNEQFF. The DNA of the CDR3 is TGTGCCAGCAGTTACTCCCCGGAACCTAACAATGAGCAGTTCTTC.

Comments on this clonotype: No conserved phenylalanine or tryptophan is present at the end of the CDR3, so a read error is the likely explanation. The rearrangement joins TRBV9 to TRBJ1-3, with D unresolved. Germline assignment: CDR1 SGDLS and CDR2 YYNGEE. This CDR3 contains 13 residues. V lost 4 bases and J lost 4, with 9 bases in between. The CDR3 loop reads CASSLWEGNTIYS. CDR3 in DNA: TGTGCCAGCAGCCTCTGGGAGGGAAACACCATATATTCT.